This T cell receptor beta chain was documented in a study of blood T cell repertoires in COVID-19. Overall study context: The United States, Italy and Spain supplied acute and convalescent COVID-19 samples. PBMCs, B-cell-depleted T cells, or T cells provided the cDNA or gDNA that made up the material.

Original processing methods: The authors estimated nucleated cell counts from reference gene primer amplification. Profiling relied on immunoSEQ multiplex PCR, and the TCRdb table lists in-frame clones only, not all of them. V and J calls and clone size are copied from that table; D and trimming were computed from the DNA. The sample contains 250,000 to 400,000 clones, around 88% of which appear only once. This CDR3 comprises 17 residues. CDR1 and CDR2 (germline): LNHDA, SQIVND (reference sequence). After removal of 6 bases from V and 0 bases from J, the junction contained 11 bases not matched to a gene.

The sample taken for sequencing was peripheral blood. The chain couples TRBV19 to TRBJ1-5, with 7 bases lining up with TRBD1. This receptor was identified in a woman under 40 with COVID-19, enrolled during active disease. DNA of the CDR3: TGTGCCAGTAGCTCAGGACAGGAGTCTTTTAGCAATCAGCCCCAGCATTTT. Translating gives CASSSGQESFSNQPQHF.